A selection of T cell receptor beta chains follows, all from one sample in a study of T cells after yellow fever vaccination. TCRdb reprocessed the 5' RACE reads via MiXCR and lists one record per CDR3 protein. Of around 550,000 distinct CDR3 sequences in the sample, about a fifth are singletons; the top ten hold roughly an eighth. Sequenced material: PBMCs, taken 15 days after the yellow fever booster vaccination. The source is a man aged 25-45 years who received the YFV17D yellow fever vaccine. The CDR3 runs from the conserved cysteine through the conserved F or W. A D gene is named only where the DNA matches it firmly. Size is stated for part of the rows, as once, few or many counts, or as a class when the clone is expanded.

D	size	V	J	CDR3	DNA
-	few	TRBV28	TRBJ1-1	CASSFVAGSGTEAFF	TGTGCCAGCAGTTTTGTTGCAGGGTCAGGCACTGAAGCTTTCTTT
TRBD1	few	TRBV18	TRBJ2-3	CASSPRQGTTDTQYF	TGTGCCAGCTCACCACGACAGGGAACCACAGATACGCAGTATTTT
-	-	TRBV5-6	TRBJ2-5	CASSGGLLQETQYF	TGTGCCAGCAGCGGAGGACTTTTACAAGAGACCCAGTACTTC
TRBD2	many	TRBV15	TRBJ2-1	CATSPTSGISYNEQFF	TGTGCCACCAGCCCGACTAGCGGGATCTCCTACAATGAGCAGTTCTTC
-	-	TRBV12-3/TRBV12-4	TRBJ2-5	CASSRPLRTVGGTQYF	TGTGCCAGCAGTCGACCCTTGAGGACCGTGGGGGGGACCCAGTACTTC
-	-	TRBV20-1	TRBJ1-2	CSASDSPNYGYTF	TGCAGTGCCAGTGACTCCCCTAACTATGGCTACACCTTC
TRBD2	-	TRBV3-1	TRBJ2-5	CASSESGSGSWQETQYF	TGTGCCAGCAGCGAAAGCGGGAGCGGTTCTTGGCAAGAGACCCAGTACTTC
TRBD2	-	TRBV3-1	TRBJ2-7	CASSLSGPTYEQYF	TGTGCCAGCAGCCTTAGCGGGCCCACCTACGAGCAGTACTTC
-	many	TRBV12-3/TRBV12-4	TRBJ2-6	CASSLSGSGANVLTF	TGTGCCAGCAGTTTATCGGGGTCTGGGGCCAACGTCCTGACTTTC
TRBD1	-	TRBV6-2/TRBV6-3	TRBJ2-6	CASSPRQGSPGANVLTF	TGTGCCAGCAGTCCTCGACAGGGAAGTCCTGGGGCCAACGTCCTGACTTTC